This TCR beta chain was captured by sequencing in a study of T cells in Graves' hyperthyroidism and ophthalmopathy. This clonotype was seen a few times. TCR beta CDR3 regions were amplified from RNA. HTBI primers were employed in a first-round RT-PCR of the TCR CDR3. Each CDR3 protein gets one entry after TCRdb re-called the multiplex PCR reads with MiXCR. The data contain about 420,000 distinct CDR3 sequences, less than 20% of them singletons. The V gene end was trimmed by 1 base and the J gene end by 5 bases; junction bases not matched to a gene: 15. CDR1 and CDR2 from the germline V gene are MGHRA and YSYEKL. The CDR3 runs 18 residues.

The chain combines TRBV4-1 with TRBJ2-7, with TRBD1 matching over 9 bases. Sequenced sample: blood. This sequence was found in a young woman with Graves' hyperthyroidism. The CDR3 protein is CASSQAQGVRTGAHEQYF. CDR3 bases: TGCGCCAGCAGCCAAGCGCAAGGGGTAAGGACAGGGGCCCACGAGCAGTACTTC.